The 27 T cell receptor beta chains reported below all come from one sample, sequenced in a study of tissue T cells after allogeneic stem cell transplantation. Using immunoSEQ multiplex PCR, the repertoire was profiled, and TCRdb retains in-frame clones only, with some absent. Of just over 9,500 clones listed, approximately 59% are singletons. The material sequenced was tissue from the ileum, taken at autopsy. These TCRs come from a woman aged 18 to 55 with breast cancer.

This chain connects TRBV28 to TRBJ2-7; no clear D gene. Germline CDR1 and CDR2: MDHEN and SYDVKM. Trimming took 5 bases from V and 1 from J, leaving 18 bases between them. The CDR3 has 16 amino acids. As DNA, the CDR3 is TGTGCCAGCAGTGACCCCTCGGCGGCCCTATCCTACGAGCAGTACTTC. Protein product: CASSDPSAALSYEQYF.

The V call is TRBV3-1 (or the pseudogene TRBV3-2), the J call TRBJ1-5; no reliable D call. Germline V gene data show CDR1 as LGHDT and CDR2 as YNNKEL (reference sequence). Trimming took 3 bases from V and 1 from J, leaving 16 bases between them. The CDR3 has 17 amino acids. CDR3 bases: TGTGCCAGCAGCCACGATGAGGAGGGAGTGAGCAATCAGCCCCAGCATTTT. This codes for CASSHDEEGVSNQPQHF.

This chain connects TRBV3-1 (or the pseudogene TRBV3-2) to TRBJ2-4; D ambiguous. The CDR3 consists of 14 residues. Trimming shortened V by 0 bases and J by 0 bases, and 3 bases separated the two germline ends. Germline-derived CDR1 and CDR2 are LGHDT and YNNKEL (reference sequence). The DNA of the CDR3 is TGTGCCAGCAGCCAAGAATTAGCCAAAAACATTCAGTACTTC. Protein: CASSQELAKNIQYF.

This clone was found once. The chain employs TRBV7-3 and TRBJ2-3; D unclear. V lost 3 bases and J 2 bases, leaving 9 bases between the germline ends. The CDR3 covers 14 residues. Germline lookup yields CDR1 SGHTA and CDR2 FQGTGA. The CDR3 DNA is TGTGCCAGCAGCTTTGATCCAACCACAGATACGCAGTATTTT. This encodes CASSFDPTTDTQYF.

As DNA, the CDR3 is TGTGCCAGCAGTTTCGGCGGAAGCGGGAGATACTACGAGCAGTACTTC. This gives the protein CASSFGGSGRYYEQYF. This chain connects TRBV28 to TRBJ2-7, with TRBD2 matching 8 bases. The CDR3 runs 16 residues. CDR1 and CDR2 from the germline V gene are MDHEN and SYDVKM. With V trimmed by 3 bases and J by 3 bases, 10 bases remained unmatched.

This chain connects TRBV7-3 to TRBJ2-5; TRBD2 is a possible D gene (7 bases). Trimming removed 0 bases from V and 5 bases from J, with 16 bases in between. The CDR3 runs to 16 residues. The V gene's germline CDR1 is SGHTA and CDR2 FQGTGA. The CDR3 loop reads CASSLTPQGRGETQYF. The CDR3, as DNA: TGTGCCAGCAGCTTAACCCCTCAGGGGCGGGGGGAGACCCAGTACTTC.

V gene TRBV7-2 combines with J gene TRBJ1-2, with TRBD1 identical over 8 bases. There are 14 residues in the CDR3. V lost 2 bases to trimming and J lost 4 bases; unmatched junction nucleotides: 3. Germline CDR1 and CDR2: SGHTA and FQGNSA. CDR3 loop: CASSLKGQAYGYTF. The CDR3 bases are TGTGCCAGCAGCTTAAAGGGACAGGCCTATGGCTACACCTTC.

V is TRBV20-1 and J is TRBJ1-2; no definite D call. CDR3 length: 8 residues. Looked up from germline, CDR1 is DFQATT and CDR2 is SNEGSKA (reference sequence). The CDR3 DNA reads TGCATCCCATATGGCTACACCTTC. It yields the protein CIPYGYTF.

This chain links TRBV7-2 with TRBJ1-2; 8 bases align to TRBD1. After removal of 5 bases from V and 4 bases from J, the junction contained 6 bases not matched to a gene. CDR1 is SGHTA and CDR2 is FQGNSA in the germline V gene. This CDR3 is built from 14 residues. Here the CDR3 DNA reads TGTGCCAGCAGCCACCGGGACAGGCGCTATGGCTACACCTTC. Translating it yields CASSHRDRRYGYTF.

The chain couples TRBV3-1 (or the pseudogene TRBV3-2) to TRBJ2-7, with TRBD2 identical over 9 bases. The length of the CDR3 is 15 residues. After removal of 4 bases from V and 5 bases from J, the junction contained 9 bases not matched to a gene. Germline V gene lookup returns CDR1 LGHDT and CDR2 YNNKEL (reference sequence). Written as DNA, the CDR3 is TGTGCCAGCAGCCCTGCACTAGCGGGTGTGAACGAGCAGTACTTC. It specifies CASSPALAGVNEQYF.

The chain employs TRBV6-2 or TRBV6-3 and TRBJ2-1; the D call may be TRBD1 or TRBD2 (5 bases each). Germline V CDR1 and CDR2: MNHEY, SVGEGT. The CDR3 is made up of 13 amino acids. The germline V and J ends were trimmed by 5 bases and 16 bases, with 21 bases remaining between them. The chain's CDR3 is CASSDGGLGKGFF. The CDR3 coding sequence is TGTGCCAGCAGTGATGGGGGTTTGGGAAAAGGATTCTTC.

The CDR3 sequence: CARQDNYGYTF. CDR3 in DNA: TGTGCCAGACAGGACAACTATGGCTACACCTTC. The chain links TRBV19 to TRBJ1-2; a possible D gene is TRBD1 (5 bases). Germline values: CDR1 LNHDA, CDR2 SQIVND (reference sequence). V lost 9 bases and J lost 2, with 7 bases in between. This CDR3 comprises 11 residues.

V is TRBV25-1 and J is TRBJ2-3; D uncertain. There are 13 residues in the CDR3. The germline gives CDR1 MGHDK, CDR2 SYGVNS. The V gene lost 2 bases and the J gene lost 5 bases, with 8 bases spanning the gap. The DNA for the CDR3 is TGTGCCAGCAGTGAACAAAGCTTAGATACGCAGTATTTT. Protein product: CASSEQSLDTQYF.

In its sample, this clone is medium-sized. The chain joins TRBV3-1 (or the pseudogene TRBV3-2) to TRBJ1-5; D call uncertain. The V gene lost 3 bases and the J gene lost 5 bases, with 8 bases spanning the gap. This CDR3 is 13 amino acids long. Per the germline V gene, CDR1 is LGHDT and CDR2 is YNNKEL (reference sequence). CDR3 residues: CASSQMPDQPQHF. The CDR3, as DNA: TGTGCCAGCAGCCAGATGCCGGATCAGCCCCAGCATTTT.

The rearrangement joins TRBV5-1 to TRBJ2-2; D is ambiguous. The germline CDR1 and CDR2 sequences are SGHRS and YFSETQ. The CDR3 consists of 14 residues. V was clipped by 5 bases and J by 4 bases, with 12 bases between them. CDR3 nucleotide sequence: TGCGCCAGCAGTCGGGCACTTCTCACCGGGGAGCTGTTTTTT. This translates into CASSRALLTGELFF.

This clone appeared a few times. The chain uses TRBV28 and TRBJ2-7; no firm D call. V lost 4 bases, J lost 4 bases, and 11 bases lay in between. The germline V gene has CDR1 MDHEN and CDR2 SYDVKM. This CDR3 region has 13 residues. The CDR3 coding sequence is TGTGCCAGCAGTTCTCGACGGTCGTACGAGCAGTACTTC. Translation: CASSSRRSYEQYF. Drawing the rest from reference TRBV28 and TRBJ2-7, the complete variable domain is DVKVTQSSRYLVKRTGEKVFLECVQDMDHENMFWYRQDPGLGLRLIYFSYDVKMKEKGDIPEGYSVSREKKERFSLILESASTNQTSMYLCASSSRRSYEQYFGPGTRLTVT.

The chain joins TRBV7-2 to TRBJ2-5, with D unclear. Per germline, CDR1 SGHTA and CDR2 FQGNSA. The CDR3 has 13 residues. Between the trimmed V and J ends, which lost 5 bases and 2 bases, there was a span of 9 bases. The CDR3 nucleotides read TGTGCCAGCAGCATGCGGCTACAAGAGACCCAGTACTTC. This encodes CASSMRLQETQYF.

By sample share, this clone is medium-sized. This rearrangement joins TRBV6-2 or TRBV6-3 to TRBJ2-7, with 8 bases identical to TRBD2. V trimming: 5 bases; J trimming: 2 bases; junction bases outside the gene matches: 8. Germline V gene lookup returns CDR1 MNHEY and CDR2 SVGEGT. The CDR3 is made up of 15 amino acids. The CDR3 region has the DNA TGTGCCAGCAGTGATCCGGGACTAGTGCCCTACGAGCAGTACTTC. Protein product: CASSDPGLVPYEQYF.

The rearrangement uses TRBV28 and TRBJ2-5; TRBD1 is a possible D gene (6 bases). V dropped 4 bases and J dropped 3 bases, with 6 bases sitting between them. The CDR3 runs to 12 residues. CDR1 and CDR2 from the germline V gene are MDHEN and SYDVKM. The CDR3 reads CASSSGEETQYF. For the CDR3, the DNA is TGTGCCAGCAGTTCAGGGGAAGAGACCCAGTACTTC.

The J gene is TRBJ2-7, the V gene TRBV5-1; D perhaps matches TRBD1 (5 bases). V gave up 5 bases and J gave up 3 bases, with 15 bases separating them. Germline CDR1 and CDR2: SGHRS and YFSETQ. The CDR3 contains 14 residues. In DNA form, the CDR3 reads TGCGCCAGCAGTTCGACAGCAAATCTCTACGAGCAGTACTTC. Protein product: CASSSTANLYEQYF.

V and J are TRBV18 and TRBJ2-3; unclear D gene. Trimming took 5 bases from V and 0 from J, leaving 9 bases between them. This CDR3 contains 14 residues. Germline assignment: CDR1 KGHSH and CDR2 LQKENI. The CDR3 protein is CASSSTDSTDTQYF. The CDR3 region has the DNA TGTGCCAGCTCAAGCACGGACAGCACAGATACGCAGTATTTT.

This rearrangement joins TRBV3-1 (or the pseudogene TRBV3-2) to TRBJ2-3; 9 bases align to TRBD2. The CDR3 consists of 16 residues. V lost 1 base and J lost 11; bases outside the gene matches: 13. The V gene's germline CDR1 is LGHDT and CDR2 YNNKEL (reference sequence). CDR3 sequence (DNA): TGTGCCAGCAGCCAAGGGTTCGCGGGAGGGCGGGGAAGGCAGTATTTT. This gives the protein CASSQGFAGGRGRQYF.

This clone was found once. The rearrangement uses TRBV5-6 and TRBJ2-2; 8 bases map to TRBD1. CDR1 and CDR2 from the germline V gene are SGHDT and YYEEEE. Trimming cost V 6 bases and J 4 bases; bases outside gene matches: 17. The CDR3 is 18 residues long. The chain's CDR3 is CASTSIYQGAASTGELFF. The CDR3 region has the DNA TGTGCCAGCACCTCGATCTATCAGGGGGCGGCTAGCACCGGGGAGCTGTTTTTT.

To note about this clone: At one end, the junction sequence differs from germline, possibly due to a read error. The chain employs TRBV18 and TRBJ2-1; D unresolved. The germline CDR1 and CDR2 sequences are KGHSH and LQKENI. The CDR3 runs to 12 residues. DNA for the CDR3: TGTGCCACCTCACTAAGGGATAATGAGCAGTTCTTC. This gives the protein CATSLRDNEQFF.

This clone was seen a handful of times. The chain carries TRBV18 and TRBJ1-4; tentatively, D is TRBD1 (5 bases). CDR1 KGHSH and CDR2 LQKENI come from the germline V gene. The CDR3 is 14 residues long. The V end was cut by 3 bases, the J end by 8 bases, with 13 bases between. CDR3: CASSPRGRGEKLFF. In nucleotides, the CDR3 is TGTGCCAGCTCACCGAGGGGAAGAGGAGAAAAACTGTTTTTT.

The chain recombines TRBV3-1 (or the pseudogene TRBV3-2) with TRBJ2-7, with TRBD2 as a possible D gene (7 bases). CDR3 size: 17 residues. The ends were cut back, 5 bases at V and 0 bases at J, with 20 bases in the middle. Germline V gives CDR1 LGHDT, CDR2 YNNKEL (reference sequence). CDR3 DNA: TGTGCCAGCAGCGACCGGGGGGCTAGCGGCCACTCCTACGAGCAGTACTTC. This codes for CASSDRGASGHSYEQYF.

This rearrangement joins TRBV5-6 to TRBJ1-6, with 8 bases lining up with TRBD1. The CDR3 contains 15 residues. V lost 3 bases to trimming and J lost 9 bases; unmatched junction nucleotides: 8. CDR1 is SGHDT, CDR2 YYEEEE, per germline. The CDR3 sequence is CASSSQGAPGSPLHF. CDR3 in DNA: TGTGCCAGCAGCTCCCAGGGGGCCCCGGGTTCACCCCTCCACTTT. Full variable domain (missing parts from reference TRBV5-6 and TRBJ1-6): DAGVTQSPTHLIKTRGQQVTLRCSPKSGHDTVSWYQQALGQGPQFIFQYYEEEERQRGNFPDRFSGHQFPNYSSELNVNALLLGDSALYLCASSSQGAPGSPLHFGNGTRLTVT.